This TCR beta chain emerged from a study of T cells in Graves' hyperthyroidism and ophthalmopathy. TCR beta CDR3 regions were amplified from RNA. Primed by the HTBI set, a first-round RT-PCR was run on the TCR CDR3. In TCRdb, the multiplex PCR reads were re-called with MiXCR into one record per CDR3 protein. The sample holds 370,000 or so distinct CDR3 sequences, more than 20% seen once. Patients were aged 18 to 65, had disease duration under 2 months, and had newly diagnosed hyperthyroidism. Lactation, pregnancy, other autoimmune disease or uncontrolled infection excluded patients. The CDR3 is 18 amino acids. V was pared by 6 bases and J by 2 bases, with 16 bases of the junction left unmatched. Germline-derived CDR1 and CDR2 are SGHAT and FQNNGV.

The sample taken for sequencing was blood. The clonotype originates from a middle-aged man with Graves' hyperthyroidism. The rearrangement links TRBV11-2 to TRBJ2-3, with 8 nucleotides matching TRBD2. The CDR3 DNA is TGTGCCAGCAGACGAACCCCGGGGCTAGCGGGTGACACAGATACGCAGTATTTT. This encodes CASRRTPGLAGDTDTQYF.